One and the same sample provided the 10 T cell receptor beta chains below, sequenced in a study of cytomegalovirus exposure and HLA in healthy donors. Both 60 Vbeta primers and 13 Jbeta primers went into the PCR. The data were produced by immunoSEQ multiplex PCR, yet TCRdb's version contains in-frame clones alone and is incomplete. There are roughly 120,000 clones in the sample; around three quarters occur only once, and about 12% lies in the top ten. The sample comprised PBMCs. These receptors came from a woman in her fifties or sixties in good health and CMV-seropositive.

The chain joins TRBV5-1 to TRBJ2-7, with TRBD1 matching over 10 bases. The V gene end was trimmed by 5 bases and the J gene end by 5 bases; junction bases not matched to a gene: 10. Germline CDR1 SGHRS, CDR2 YFSETQ. This CDR3 has 15 amino acids. The CDR3 DNA is TGCGCCAGCAGTACAGAGGGACAGGGGAGTAACGAGCAGTACTTC. Its translation is CASSTEGQGSNEQYF.

The V call is TRBV19, the J call TRBJ2-1, with 12 bases that match TRBD1. The germline CDR1 and CDR2 sequences are LNHDA and SQIVND (reference sequence). V shed 10 bases and J 4 bases; nucleotides not matched to a gene: 8. The CDR3 extends over 15 amino acids. The chain's CDR3 is CATKGTGGAYNEQFF. CDR3 sequence (DNA): TGTGCCACAAAAGGGACAGGGGGCGCGTACAATGAGCAGTTCTTC.

V is TRBV7-8 and J is TRBJ2-2; tentative D call: TRBD1 (6 bases). The germline V gene encodes CDR1 SGHVS and CDR2 FQNEAQ. V was cut by 2 bases and J by 6 bases, with 16 bases left in between. There are 16 residues in the CDR3. CDR3 nucleotide sequence: TGTGCCAGCAGCTTAAGGGGGACACAGAGGGCCGGGGAGCTGTTTTTT. It is translated as CASSLRGTQRAGELFF.

V is TRBV19 and J is TRBJ2-7, with 9 bases fitting TRBD1. V shed 4 bases and J 5 bases; nucleotides not matched to a gene: 3. Germline CDR1 and CDR2: LNHDA and SQIVND (reference sequence). The CDR3 covers 13 residues. The CDR3 coding sequence is TGTGCCAGTAGTAACCGGGACAGGGACGAGCAGTACTTC. The encoded protein is CASSNRDRDEQYF. The full variable domain, completed using reference TRBV19 and TRBJ2-7, is DGGITQSPKYLFRKEGQNVTLSCEQNLNHDAMYWYRQDPGQGLRLIYYSQIVNDFQKGDIAEGYSVSREKKESFPLTVTSAQKNPTAFYLCASSNRDRDEQYFGPGTRLTVT.

The rearrangement joins TRBV7-9 to TRBJ2-2; 8 bases fit TRBD2. This CDR3 is built from 16 residues. Germline CDR1 and CDR2: SEHNR and FQNEAQ (reference sequence). J gave up 4 bases and V 5 bases, and 9 bases lay outside the gene matches. CDR3 sequence reads: CASSPPGGAITGELFF. The CDR3 DNA follows: TGTGCCAGCAGCCCTCCGGGGGGGGCGATCACCGGGGAGCTGTTTTTT.

In its sample, this clone was seen a few times. The chain recombines TRBV2 with TRBJ1-6; perhaps TRBD1 as D (5 bases). Germline V CDR1 and CDR2: SNHLY, FYNNEI. V lost 5 bases and J 8 bases, leaving 16 bases between the germline ends. The CDR3 spans 15 residues. The CDR3 here is CASSPGLSNDSPLHF. CDR3 bases: TGTGCCAGCAGTCCGGGACTCTCGAACGATTCACCCCTCCACTTT.

This chain connects TRBV6-6 to TRBJ2-1, with D perhaps matching TRBD2 (5 bases). The germline gives CDR1 MNHNY, CDR2 SVGAGI (reference sequence). The CDR3 consists of 12 residues. V lost 0 bases and J 11 bases, leaving 8 bases between the germline ends. Here the CDR3 reads CASSYSKRKQFF. As DNA, the CDR3 is TGTGCCAGCAGTTACTCGAAGCGGAAGCAGTTCTTC.

The chain couples TRBV7-9 to TRBJ2-3, with 8 nucleotides matching TRBD1. V shed 4 bases, J shed 4 bases, and the junction held 4 bases outside the gene matches. The germline gives CDR1 SEHNR, CDR2 FQNEAQ (reference sequence). CDR3 length: 14 amino acids. The CDR3, as DNA: TGTGCCAGCAGCTCCGGACAGGGTGCAGATACGCAGTATTTT. Protein: CASSSGQGADTQYF. Drawing the rest from reference TRBV7-9 and TRBJ2-3, the complete variable domain is DTGVSQNPRHKITKRGQNVTFRCDPISEHNRLYWYRQTLGQGPEFLTYFQNEAQLEKSRLLSDRFSAERPKGSFSTLEIQRTEQGDSAMYLCASSSGQGADTQYFGPGTRLTVL.

The V gene is TRBV7-8, the J gene TRBJ1-4; D unresolved. Germline CDR1 SGHVS, CDR2 FQNEAQ. The CDR3 sequence is 15 residues long. The ends were cut back, 5 bases at V and 6 bases at J, with 16 bases in the middle. The CDR3 bases are TGTGCCAGCAGCGTTACAGCCCCACCGTATGAAAAACTGTTTTTT. Translation: CASSVTAPPYEKLFF. The full variable domain, its missing parts supplied by reference TRBV7-8 and TRBJ1-4, is GAGVSQSPRYKVAKRGQDVALRCDPISGHVSLFWYQQALGQGPEFLTYFQNEAQLDKSGLPSDRFFAERPEGSVSTLKIQRTQQEDSAVYLCASSVTAPPYEKLFFGSGTQLSVL.

This clone was recorded a few times. Different DNA sequences within this sample yield the same CDR3. The chain couples TRBV6-5 to TRBJ2-3, with 8 bases aligning to TRBD2. The germline CDR1 and CDR2 sequences are MNHEY and SVGAGI. J gave up 1 base and V 5 bases, and 5 bases lay outside the gene matches. The CDR3 is made up of 15 amino acids. CDR3 in amino acids: CASSSPGLGTDTQYF. The CDR3 nucleotides are TGTGCCAGCAGTAGTCCGGGACTAGGCACAGATACGCAGTATTTT.